The sequence of this T cell receptor (beta chain) was determined in a study of T-cell reconstitution after alpha-beta-depleted transplantation in children. Construction of the TCRbeta library involved unique molecular identifiers. TCRdb recomputed calls from the PCR reads with MiXCR, one row per CDR3 protein. The table records hundreds of thousands of distinct CDR3 sequences, 25% of them present only once. This clonotype was detected a few times. This specimen was PBMCs, taken before TCRalphabeta/CD19-depleted stem cell transplant. The receptor's source is a girl aged 2 to 9 with Fanconi anemia, due to receive a stem cell transplant.

The CDR3 loop is CARRAGGRKYF. In nucleotides, the CDR3 is TGTGCCCGTCGAGCGGGGGGGCGGAAGTATTTT. The chain uses TRBV9 and TRBJ2-3; 10 positions match TRBD2. The CDR3 contains 11 residues. J was trimmed by 13 bases and V by 10 bases; bases with no gene match: 9. Germline CDR1 reads SGDLS; CDR2 reads YYNGEE. The full variable domain, its missing parts supplied by reference TRBV9 and TRBJ2-3, is DSGVTQTPKHLITATGQRVTLRCSPRSGDLSVYWYQQSLDQGLQFLIQYYNGEERAKGNILERFSAQQFPDLHSELNLSSLELGDSALYFCARRAGGRKYFGPGTRLTVL.